Listed below are T cell receptor beta chains from one sample, sequenced in a study of blood T cell repertoires in COVID-19. TCRdb keeps only in-frame clones here, not all; method: immunoSEQ multiplex PCR. The data show roughly 250,000 clones, over 75% seen once. The sequenced material came from peripheral blood. The source of these receptors is a human donor in a cohort sampled during active COVID-19. CDR3s include the opening cysteine and the closing phenylalanine or tryptophan. Each record gives: clone size, D gene, J gene, V gene, CDR3 DNA, CDR3 protein. The D gene is left open where the match is weak. A row's size may be missing; if present it is once, few, many or a size class.

NA,TRBD1,TRBJ1-6,TRBV6-5,TGTGCCAGCCACGACAGGGGATCCTCACCCCTCCACTTT,CASHDRGSSPLHF
NA,TRBD2,TRBJ2-3,TRBV5-1,TGCGCCAGCAGGCTAGCGGCAGATACGCAGTATTTT,CASRLAADTQYF
NA,TRBD2,TRBJ2-1,TRBV7-2,TGTGCCAGCAGCAACCCTAGCGGGGGCCACAATGAGCAGTTCTTC,CASSNPSGGHNEQFF
NA,NA,TRBJ2-7,TRBV2,TGTGCCAGCACAGGCGACTCCTACGAGCAGTACTTC,CASTGDSYEQYF
NA,TRBD2,TRBJ2-4,TRBV18,TGTGCCTCCTCGAGGGTCACTAGCGGGGGAGCCAAAAACATTCAGTACTTC,CASSRVTSGGAKNIQYF
few,NA,TRBJ2-7,TRBV6-1,TGTGCCAGCGGCGTGCAGGAAACCGAGCAGTACTTC,CASGVQETEQYF
NA,NA,TRBJ2-2,TRBV5-5,TGTGCCAGCAGCTTGGGGCAGTTAAACACCGGGGAGCTGTTTTTT,CASSLGQLNTGELFF
NA,TRBD2,TRBJ2-7,TRBV28,TGTGCCAGCAGTTTAAGTGCGGGGGGCTCCTACGAGCAGTACTTC,CASSLSAGGSYEQYF
NA,NA,TRBJ1-2,TRBV7-9,TGTGCCAGCAGCTCGGTGGGGCAGGCGCCGCGTGGCTACACCTTC,CASSSVGQAPRGYTF
NA,NA,TRBJ1-2,TRBV27,TGTGCCAGCAGTTTCTCCTCACAGGGCAGCGGCTACACCTTC,CASSFSSQGSGYTF
NA,NA,TRBJ2-7,TRBV6-5,TGTGCCAGCAGTCCGACAGGAACCTACGAGCAGTACTTC,CASSPTGTYEQYF
NA,TRBD2,TRBJ2-7,TRBV4-1,TGCGCCAGCAGCCCCTTCTTAGCGGGGCCCTACGAGCAGTACTTC,CASSPFLAGPYEQYF
NA,TRBD2,TRBJ2-1,TRBV9,TGTGCCAGCAGCGTAGTCCCTAGCGGGAGGGCAAGCAATGAGCAGTTCTTC,CASSVVPSGRASNEQFF
NA,TRBD1,TRBJ2-7,TRBV5-4,TGTGCCAGCAGCTTGGTGGGACAGGGAACCTACGAGCAGTACTTC,CASSLVGQGTYEQYF
NA,NA,TRBJ2-7,TRBV19,TGTGCCAGTAGTGTTTACAGGGAGTACGAGCAGTACTTC,CASSVYREYEQYF
NA,NA,TRBJ2-7,TRBV5-5,TGTGCCAGCAGCTTGTACGCGGGACAGTACTCCTACGAGCAGTACTTC,CASSLYAGQYSYEQYF
NA,NA,TRBJ2-1,TRBV7-9,TGTGCCAGCAGCACCACTCAGGGTTTTGATGAGCAGTTCTTC,CASSTTQGFDEQFF
once,TRBD2,TRBJ2-3,TRBV4-3,TGCGCCAGCAGCTCTCTAGCGGGTAACACAGATACGCAGTATTTT,CASSSLAGNTDTQYF
NA,TRBD1,TRBJ2-1,TRBV2,TGTGCCAGCAGGAGGGACAGGGCCAATGAGCAGTTCTTC,CASRRDRANEQFF
NA,NA,TRBJ2-3,TRBV11-2,TGTGCCAGCAGCTCGCCCTGGGGGGGGCTGCCATATAGCACAGATACGCAGTATTTT,CASSSPWGGLPYSTDTQYF
NA,NA,TRBJ2-3,TRBV19,TGTGCCAGTAGTTATCAGGGTTTTCCAGATACGCAGTATTTT,CASSYQGFPDTQYF
NA,TRBD2,TRBJ2-2,TRBV19,TGTGCCAGTAGTATATTATGGCGACTAGCGGGGGGGTACAACACCGGGGAGCTGTTTTTT,CASSILWRLAGGYNTGELFF
NA,TRBD2,TRBJ2-4,TRBV5-6,TGTGCCAGCAGCTTGGGGGCGGCGGGGGGCAAAAACATTCAGTACTTC,CASSLGAAGGKNIQYF
few,NA,TRBJ2-3,TRBV20-1,TGCAGTGCTAGACTAGTTGATACGCAGTATTTT,CSARLVDTQYF
NA,NA,TRBJ2-3,TRBV4-3,TGCGCCACCGGAGTGAACCTTCGCACAGATACGCAGTATTTT,CATGVNLRTDTQYF
few,NA,TRBJ1-1,TRBV4-3,TGCGCCAGCAGCCAAGATTGGCCAGGAGGTAGTTACACTGAAGCTTTCTTT,CASSQDWPGGSYTEAFF
NA,NA,TRBJ2-1,TRBV14,TGTGCCAGCAGCCGGAAACAGGCGTACAATGAGCAGTTCTTC,CASSRKQAYNEQFF
NA,TRBD2,TRBJ2-5,TRBV7-2,TGTGCCAGCAGCTTAGACCTCAGGACTAGGATACAAGAGACCCAGTACTTC,CASSLDLRTRIQETQYF
NA,TRBD2,TRBJ2-1,TRBV10-3,TGTGCCATCAGTGGCGGGGGGGCATATGAGCAGTTCTTC,CAISGGGAYEQFF